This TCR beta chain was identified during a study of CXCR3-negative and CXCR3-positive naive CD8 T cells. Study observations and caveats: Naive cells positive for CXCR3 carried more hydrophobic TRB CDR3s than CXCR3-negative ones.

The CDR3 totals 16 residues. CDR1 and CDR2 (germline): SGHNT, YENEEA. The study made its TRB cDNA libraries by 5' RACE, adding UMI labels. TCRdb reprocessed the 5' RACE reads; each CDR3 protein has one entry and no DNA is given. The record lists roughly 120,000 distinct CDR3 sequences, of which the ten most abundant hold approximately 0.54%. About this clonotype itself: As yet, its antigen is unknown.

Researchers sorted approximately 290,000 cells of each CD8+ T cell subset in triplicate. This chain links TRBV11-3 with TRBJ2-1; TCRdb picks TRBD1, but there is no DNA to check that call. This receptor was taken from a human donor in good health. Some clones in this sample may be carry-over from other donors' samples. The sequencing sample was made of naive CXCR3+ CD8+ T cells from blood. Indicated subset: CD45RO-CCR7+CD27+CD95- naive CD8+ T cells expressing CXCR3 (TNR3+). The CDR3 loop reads CASSHRADRVHNEQFF.